This T cell receptor (beta chain) was obtained from a study of blood T cells in healthy people across ages. Collection of ten milliliters of peripheral blood was performed for each donor. Germline loops: CDR1 ENHRY, CDR2 SYGVKD. V was trimmed by 6 bases and J by 3 bases, leaving 12 bases between them. CDR3 length equals 15 residues. Through a sample-barcoded 5' primer and a J-beta primer mix, a second PCR was run for roughly 7 to 11 cycles. TCRdb reprocessed the 5' RACE reads via MiXCR and lists one record per CDR3 protein. Of about 1,600,000 distinct CDR3 sequences listed, 40% to 50% are singletons. The sequencing input was blood. This TCR was recovered from a woman aged 18-35 years in good health. The rearrangement joins TRBV10-3 to TRBJ2-6; D might be TRBD1 (6 bases). The CDR3 reads CAISLQGGGANVLTF. The CDR3 region has the DNA TGTGCCATCAGCCTACAGGGTGGTGGGGCCAACGTCCTGACTTTC.